Below, 22 T cell receptor beta chains from the same sample are listed, as sequenced in a study of cytomegalovirus exposure and HLA in healthy donors. PCR employed 60 Vbeta and 13 Jbeta primers. Only in-frame clones appear in the TCRdb table, and some are missing; sequencing was by immunoSEQ multiplex PCR. The sample includes approximately 100,000 clones, 60% to 85% of them seen just once. Sequencing used PBMCs. The receptors shown here come from a man aged 50 or older in good health and CMV-seronegative.

CDR3 sequence reads: CASRRGGTNTGELFF. CDR3 in DNA: TGCGCCAGCCGTCGCGGGGGCACGAACACCGGGGAGCTGTTTTTT. The gene calls are TRBV5-1 and TRBJ2-2, with TRBD2 as a possible D gene (7 bases). Trimming stripped 7 bases from V and 0 bases from J, with 13 bases between. Germline V gene data show CDR1 as SGHRS and CDR2 as YFSETQ. This CDR3 contains 15 residues.

This clone has just a few counts. The chain employs TRBV7-3 and TRBJ1-1; D remains unclear. V gave up 4 bases and J gave up 1 base, with 7 bases separating them. Germline V gives CDR1 SGHTA, CDR2 FQGTGA. The CDR3 is made up of 13 amino acids. The CDR3 sequence: CASSSSGNTEAFF. CDR3 nucleotides: TGTGCCAGCAGCTCCTCCGGGAACACTGAAGCTTTCTTT.

The chain links TRBV30 to TRBJ2-7; 8 positions agree with TRBD1. This CDR3 is 13 amino acids long. CDR1 is GTSNPN, CDR2 SVGIG, per germline (reference sequence). After removal of 0 bases from V and 11 bases from J, the junction contained 9 bases not matched to a gene. For the CDR3, the DNA is TGTGCCTGGAGTGTTCAGGACAGGGTACCCAAGTACTTC. Amino acid sequence: CAWSVQDRVPKYF.

This rearrangement joins TRBV11-2 to TRBJ1-5, with 10 bases fitting TRBD1. J lost 4 bases, V lost 2 bases, and 2 bases had no gene match. The CDR3 spans 15 residues. Germline CDR1 SGHAT, CDR2 FQNNGV. The CDR3 coding sequence is TGTGCCAGCAGCTTAACGGGACAGGGGAATCAGCCCCAGCATTTT. This codes for CASSLTGQGNQPQHF. The entire variable domain, with the rest obtained from reference TRBV11-2 and TRBJ1-5, is as follows: EAGVAQSPRYKIIEKRQSVAFWCNPISGHATLYWYQQILGQGPKLLIQFQNNGVVDDSQLPKDRFSAERLKGVDSTLKIQPAKLEDSAVYLCASSLTGQGNQPQHFGDGTRLSIL.

V usage is TRBV28 and J usage is TRBJ1-1, with a weak D call TRBD1 (6 bases). Trimming removed 4 bases at V and 1 base at J, with 16 bases between. This CDR3 is built from 16 residues. Germline assignment: CDR1 MDHEN and CDR2 SYDVKM. CDR3: CASSSNRAGANTEAFF. As DNA, the CDR3 is TGTGCCAGCAGTTCAAACAGGGCTGGGGCGAACACTGAAGCTTTCTTT. Complete variable domain (other parts from reference TRBV28 and TRBJ1-1): DVKVTQSSRYLVKRTGEKVFLECVQDMDHENMFWYRQDPGLGLRLIYFSYDVKMKEKGDIPEGYSVSREKKERFSLILESASTNQTSMYLCASSSNRAGANTEAFFGQGTRLTVV.

The V call is TRBV20-1, the J call TRBJ1-4; no definite D call. Between the trimmed V and J ends, which lost 8 bases and 8 bases, there was a span of 12 bases. CDR1 is DFQATT, CDR2 SNEGSKA, per germline (reference sequence). This CDR3 spans 11 amino acids. The CDR3 reads CSPPEREKLFF. As DNA, the CDR3 is TGCAGTCCCCCCGAGAGGGAAAAACTGTTTTTT.

This chain connects TRBV19 to TRBJ2-3, with 9 bases lining up with TRBD2. Germline CDR1 and CDR2: LNHDA and SQIVND (reference sequence). V trimming: 5 bases; J trimming: 0 bases; junction bases outside the gene matches: 6. The CDR3 covers 16 residues. Here the CDR3 DNA reads TGTGCCAGTAGTGTTAGCGGGGGCGGTAGCACAGATACGCAGTATTTT. This codes for CASSVSGGGSTDTQYF. The complete variable domain, with remaining parts taken from reference TRBV19 and TRBJ2-3, reads DGGITQSPKYLFRKEGQNVTLSCEQNLNHDAMYWYRQDPGQGLRLIYYSQIVNDFQKGDIAEGYSVSREKKESFPLTVTSAQKNPTAFYLCASSVSGGGSTDTQYFGPGTRLTVL.

This chain links TRBV18 with TRBJ2-7; 7 bases align to TRBD1. V lost 0 bases, J lost 4 bases, and 3 bases stayed unmatched. The CDR3 is 14 amino acids. Germline CDR1 is KGHSH and CDR2 is LQKENI. The CDR3 DNA follows: TGTGCCAGCTCACCACCGGGACAGCGGTACGAGCAGTACTTC. Its protein is CASSPPGQRYEQYF.

The chain is built from TRBV30 and TRBJ2-7; the match to TRBD2 covers 10 bases. Germline-derived CDR1 and CDR2 are GTSNPN and SVGIG (reference sequence). Losses at the gene ends were 1 base for V and 4 bases for J; bases not matched to a gene: 7. The CDR3 is 15 amino acids. In DNA, the CDR3 is TGTGCCTGGAGTGGAAGCGGGAGGGCCAGGTACGAGCAGTACTTC. It specifies CAWSGSGRARYEQYF.

In this sample, this clone turned up once. The V and J genes are TRBV19 and TRBJ2-7, with TRBD1 matching over 9 bases. CDR1 and CDR2 (germline): LNHDA, SQIVND (reference sequence). Trimming took 5 bases from V and 0 from J; bases not matched to a gene: 5. This CDR3 spans 15 amino acids. In DNA, the CDR3 is TGTGCCAGTAGTTCGGGACAGGGTCTCTCCTACGAGCAGTACTTC. Amino acid sequence: CASSSGQGLSYEQYF. Using reference TRBV19 and TRBJ2-7 for the parts outside the CDR3, the full variable domain is DGGITQSPKYLFRKEGQNVTLSCEQNLNHDAMYWYRQDPGQGLRLIYYSQIVNDFQKGDIAEGYSVSREKKESFPLTVTSAQKNPTAFYLCASSSGQGLSYEQYFGPGTRLTVT.

The chain is built from TRBV13 and TRBJ1-4, with TRBD1 matching 7 bases. The CDR3 covers 18 residues. The V and J ends lost 7 bases and 0 bases, in that order; junction bases with no gene match: 14. Germline V CDR1 and CDR2: PRHDT, FYEKMQ (reference sequence). The CDR3 DNA is TGTGCCAGCACCCAGACCGAGGGGACAGCTGCAACTAATGAAAAACTGTTTTTT. This sequence encodes CASTQTEGTAATNEKLFF.

The chain couples TRBV6-5 to TRBJ1-1; possible D gene TRBD1, 5 bases. With 6 bases removed from V and 3 bases from J, the gap between germline ends came to 11 bases. Germline loops: CDR1 MNHEY, CDR2 SVGAGI. This CDR3 spans 13 amino acids. In DNA form, the CDR3 reads TGTGCCAGCAGGCAGGGCCCGCACACTGAAGCTTTCTTT. It yields the protein CASRQGPHTEAFF.

V gene TRBV11-2 combines with J gene TRBJ2-3, with a weak D call TRBD2 (5 bases). V was clipped by 3 bases and J by 0 bases, with 7 bases between them. The germline gives CDR1 SGHAT, CDR2 FQNNGV. This CDR3 is built from 14 residues. CDR3 protein: CASSFSVSTDTQYF. CDR3 nucleotides: TGTGCCAGCAGCTTTAGCGTTAGCACAGATACGCAGTATTTT.

In this sample, this clone turned up a few times. This chain joins TRBV28 and TRBJ1-1, with D hard to call. The germline V gene encodes CDR1 MDHEN and CDR2 SYDVKM. V was shortened by 5 bases and J by 3 bases, with 16 bases between the two germline ends. CDR3 length: 15 amino acids. CDR3 sequence: CASSDWSTGDTEAFF. The CDR3 bases are TGTGCCAGCAGTGATTGGTCTACCGGGGACACTGAAGCTTTCTTT.

The CDR3 coding sequence is TGCGCCAGCAGCTTAGGCGGGGAACGCTACGAGCAGTACTTC. Translation gives CASSLGGERYEQYF. The chain uses TRBV5-1 and TRBJ2-7, with a tentative D call TRBD2 (6 bases). Looked up from germline, CDR1 is SGHRS and CDR2 is YFSETQ. This CDR3 has 14 amino acids. V lost 2 bases, J lost 3 bases, and 12 bases lay in between.

The chain is built from TRBV30 and TRBJ2-7, with 12 bases that match TRBD2. Germline V gene lookup returns CDR1 GTSNPN and CDR2 SVGIG (reference sequence). This CDR3 has 12 amino acids. V was clipped by 3 bases and J by 6 bases; unmatched bases: 0. DNA of the CDR3: TGTGCCTGGAGGACTAGCGGGAGCGAGCAGTACTTC. Translating gives CAWRTSGSEQYF.

V is TRBV2 and J is TRBJ1-1; D possibly corresponds to TRBD1 (5 bases). Germline lookup yields CDR1 SNHLY and CDR2 FYNNEI. The CDR3 has 14 amino acids. Trimming shortened V by 11 bases and J by 7 bases, and 23 bases separated the two germline ends. The CDR3 sequence is CAGRDRPITDEAFF. The CDR3 region has the DNA TGTGCCGGTAGAGACAGACCTATCACTGATGAAGCTTTCTTT.

This clone was found a few times. The V call is TRBV4-1, the J call TRBJ1-2, with a possible D match to TRBD1 (6 bases). The V end was cut by 0 bases, the J end by 2 bases, with 13 bases between. The CDR3 totals 16 residues. CDR1 MGHRA and CDR2 YSYEKL come from the germline V gene. In nucleotides, the CDR3 is TGCGCCAGCAGCCAAGATGGTCCGACAGGAAACTATGGCTACACCTTC. Protein product: CASSQDGPTGNYGYTF.

The V call is TRBV5-1, the J call TRBJ2-1; 7 bases map to TRBD2. The CDR3 has 14 residues. Germline V gene data show CDR1 as SGHRS and CDR2 as YFSETQ. With 0 bases clipped from V and 8 bases from J, the junction kept 5 bases outside the gene matches. The CDR3 is CASSLGAGMDEQFF. CDR3 in DNA: TGCGCCAGCAGCTTGGGAGCGGGAATGGATGAGCAGTTCTTC.

Only one count was recorded for this clone. The chain is built from TRBV19 and TRBJ2-3; 7 bases map to TRBD1. The V segment lost 3 bases and the J segment 2 bases; nucleotides outside the gene matches: 8. Germline loops: CDR1 LNHDA, CDR2 SQIVND (reference sequence). The length of the CDR3 is 16 residues. In nucleotides, the CDR3 is TGTGCCAGTAGTATCGGGGACAGTGATTTCACAGATACGCAGTATTTT. Translated: CASSIGDSDFTDTQYF. Filled out from reference TRBV19 and TRBJ2-3, the complete variable domain reads DGGITQSPKYLFRKEGQNVTLSCEQNLNHDAMYWYRQDPGQGLRLIYYSQIVNDFQKGDIAEGYSVSREKKESFPLTVTSAQKNPTAFYLCASSIGDSDFTDTQYFGPGTRLTVL.

The chain employs TRBV9 and TRBJ2-2; D may be TRBD2 (5 bases). V was trimmed by 4 bases and J by 7 bases, leaving 11 bases between them. CDR3 size: 13 residues. Per the germline V gene, CDR1 is SGDLS and CDR2 is YYNGEE. The DNA of the CDR3 is TGTGCCAGCAGCTCGGTGGGGAGCGGGGAGCTGTTTTTT. Translation: CASSSVGSGELFF.

The V gene is TRBV28, the J gene TRBJ1-2; D call uncertain. Germline CDR1 reads MDHEN; CDR2 reads SYDVKM. Trimming took off 5 bases at V and 4 bases at J, with 14 bases between the two ends. CDR3 length: 14 amino acids. The CDR3 reads CASSPSETGYGYTF. Here the CDR3 DNA reads TGTGCCAGCAGTCCCAGCGAGACGGGCTATGGCTACACCTTC.